This T cell receptor beta chain was retrieved from a study of cytotoxic CD8 clonotypes in ibrutinib-treated CLL. Overall study: Treatment had run for a median around 12 months, range 6 to 36, when response samples were taken. On average, each sample had 255,043 productive templates and under 95,000 productive rearrangements.

On this clone itself: Its specificity is unknown.

Only in-frame clones appear in the TCRdb table, and some are missing; sequencing was by immunoSEQ multiplex PCR. Altogether some 13,000 clones are present, under 65% being singletons, with the ten largest covering less than 45%. Germline CDR1 is GTSNPN and CDR2 is SVGIG (reference sequence). The V and J ends lost 3 bases and 2 bases respectively, with 8 bases between them. The CDR3 consists of 13 residues. The study's findings and limits: Public clonotypes occurred uncommonly; on treatment, they contracted or remained stable.

The origin of this receptor is a human donor with chronic lymphocytic leukemia. The chain carries TRBV30 and TRBJ1-5; D call uncertain. Sequenced material: PBMCs, taken at a roughly 25-month disease-progression time point, from a patient treated with ibrutinib. CDR3 amino acids: CAWSFGGNQPQHF. As DNA, the CDR3 is TGTGCCTGGAGCTTCGGGGGCAATCAGCCCCAGCATTTT.